This entry is about one T cell receptor (beta chain). This record belongs to a study of blood T cell repertoires in COVID-19. Across the whole study: Nucleic acid was either cDNA or gDNA, and it came from T cells, B-cell-depleted T cells, or PBMCs.

As handled by the study authors: Researchers report that nucleated cell counts were estimated from reference gene primer amplification. Some clones are missing from TCRdb's copy, which holds only in-frame ones; the method was immunoSEQ multiplex PCR. V, J and clone size were drawn from that table, and D and trimming were deduced from the DNA. The sample carries about 370,000 clones, around 92% recorded once. Seattle researchers signed up patients amid active infection and tracked them longitudinally. The specimen sequenced was peripheral blood. The clonotype comes from a woman aged 25 to 39 with COVID-19, enrolled during active disease.

In nucleotides, the CDR3 is TGTGCCAGCAGTTTGGACAGGGAAGAGACCCAGTACTTC. Translated, it gives CASSLDREETQYF. The chain combines TRBV27 with TRBJ2-5; TRBD1 agrees at 8 bases. Trimming cost V 3 bases and J 3 bases; bases outside gene matches: 0. Germline lookup yields CDR1 MNHEY and CDR2 SMNVEV (reference sequence). The CDR3 is 13 residues long.